This is a list of T cell receptor beta chains from one sample in a study of PD-L1 blockade in urothelial cancer. Produced via immunoSEQ multiplex PCR; TCRdb's table is partial and in-frame only. This sample carries approximately 90,000 clones, around 90% of them seen once, and the ten largest clones take around 1.5%. Sequenced material: PBMCs, taken around atezolizumab (anti-PD-L1) treatment. These receptors all come from a man in his 60s with urothelial cancer. The CDR3 runs from the conserved cysteine through the conserved F or W. Fields, in order: J gene, D gene, V gene, clone size, CDR3 length, CDR3 protein, CDR3 DNA. The D gene is left open where the match is weak. Clone size, where shown, is once, few, many, or a class for clones that have expanded.

>TRBJ2-3|TRBD2|TRBV7-2|once|15
CASSSSSGGTDTQYF
TGTGCCAGCAGCTCCTCTAGCGGGGGAACAGATACGCAGTATTTT
>TRBJ2-2|TRBD2|TRBV5-1|-|15
CASSPGTSKTGELFF
TGCGCCAGCAGCCCCGGGACTAGCAAAACCGGGGAGCTGTTTTTT
>TRBJ2-7|TRBD1|TRBV5-4|few|14
CASSQGQTSYEQYF
TGTGCCAGCAGCCAGGGACAGACTTCCTACGAGCAGTACTTC
>TRBJ2-3|TRBD2|TRBV7-2|-|17
CASSTSFVAGNTDTQYF
TGTGCCAGCAGTACTTCCTTTGTAGCGGGGAACACAGATACGCAGTATTTT
>TRBJ2-5|TRBD2|TRBV7-7|-|15
CASSPKSSGQETQYF
TGTGCTAGCAGCCCTAAGTCTAGCGGCCAAGAGACCCAGTACTTC
>TRBJ1-1|-|TRBV5-1|-|12
CASSFSWEEAFF
TGCGCCAGCAGCTTCTCCTGGGAGGAAGCTTTCTTT
>TRBJ1-6|-|TRBV14|-|13
CAREARVDSPLHF
TGTGCCAGGGAGGCGAGGGTAGACTCACCCCTCCACTTT
>TRBJ2-2|-|TRBV4-1|-|15
CASSQEAQPTGELFF
TGCGCCAGCAGCCAAGAGGCACAGCCCACCGGGGAGCTGTTTTTT
>TRBJ2-1|TRBD2|TRBV5-1|-|16
CASSLRRGGIYNEQFF
TGCGCCAGCAGCTTGCGGCGGGGGGGCATATACAATGAGCAGTTCTTC
>TRBJ2-1|TRBD2|TRBV2|-|14
CASSASGKYNEQFF
TGTGCCAGCAGTGCGAGCGGGAAGTACAATGAGCAGTTCTTC
>TRBJ2-2|TRBD2|TRBV5-1|-|18
CASSYGLAGGTNTGELFF
TGCGCCAGCAGCTACGGACTAGCGGGGGGTACGAACACCGGGGAGCTGTTTTTT
>TRBJ1-3|TRBD1|TRBV4-3|few|17
CASSQHKTGGSGNTIYF
TGCGCCAGCAGCCAGCATAAGACAGGGGGCTCTGGAAACACCATATATTTT
>TRBJ1-2|-|TRBV23-1|-|11
CASSPPGGYTF
TGCGCCAGCAGTCCCCCCGGGGGCTACACCTTC
>TRBJ2-5|-|TRBV5-1|-|12
CASSLEEETQYF
TGCGCCAGCAGTCTGGAGGAAGAGACCCAGTACTTC
>TRBJ2-7|-|TRBV5-6|-|14
CASSLGQGTDEQYF
TGTGCCAGCAGCTTGGGGCAGGGGACGGACGAGCAGTACTTC
>TRBJ2-5|TRBD1|TRBV11-3|once|16
CASSSRTGAYQETQYF
TGTGCCAGCAGCTCCCGGACAGGGGCGTACCAAGAGACCCAGTACTTC
>TRBJ2-7|-|TRBV6-5|-|15
CASSYRRSQGNEQYF
TGTGCCAGCAGTTACCGTCGTTCACAGGGTAACGAGCAGTACTTC